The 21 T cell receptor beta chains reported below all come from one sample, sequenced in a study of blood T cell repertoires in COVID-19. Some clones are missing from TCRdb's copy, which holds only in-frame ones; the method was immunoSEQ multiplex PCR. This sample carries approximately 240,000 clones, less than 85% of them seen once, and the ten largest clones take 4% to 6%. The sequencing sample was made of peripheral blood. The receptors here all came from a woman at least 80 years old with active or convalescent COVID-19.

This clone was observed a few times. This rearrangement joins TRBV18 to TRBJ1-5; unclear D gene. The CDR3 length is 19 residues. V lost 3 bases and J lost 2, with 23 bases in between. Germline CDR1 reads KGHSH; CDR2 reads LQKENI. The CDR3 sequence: CASSPLRSFASFGNQPQHF. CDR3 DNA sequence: TGTGCCAGCTCACCTTTGCGGAGCTTCGCGTCGTTTGGCAATCAGCCCCAGCATTTT.

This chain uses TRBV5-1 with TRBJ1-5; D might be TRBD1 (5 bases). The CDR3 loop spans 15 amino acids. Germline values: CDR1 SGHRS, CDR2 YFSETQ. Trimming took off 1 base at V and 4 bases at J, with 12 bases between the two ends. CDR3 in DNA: TGCGCCAGCAGCTTGACGGGGGGGTGGAATCAGCCCCAGCATTTT. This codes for CASSLTGGWNQPQHF.

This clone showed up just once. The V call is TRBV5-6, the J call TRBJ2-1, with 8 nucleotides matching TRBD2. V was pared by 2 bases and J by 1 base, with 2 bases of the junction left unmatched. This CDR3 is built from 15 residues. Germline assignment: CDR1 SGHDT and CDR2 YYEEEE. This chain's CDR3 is CASSFSGESYNEQFF. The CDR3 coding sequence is TGTGCCAGCAGCTTTAGCGGGGAGTCCTACAATGAGCAGTTCTTC.

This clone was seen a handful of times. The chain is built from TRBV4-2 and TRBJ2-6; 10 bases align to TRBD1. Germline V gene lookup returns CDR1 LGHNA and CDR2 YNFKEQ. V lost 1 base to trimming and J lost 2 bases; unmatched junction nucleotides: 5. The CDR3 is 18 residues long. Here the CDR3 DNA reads TGTGCCAGCAGCCAAGGGGGACAGGGGATCACTGGGGCCAACGTCCTGACTTTC. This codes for CASSQGGQGITGANVLTF.

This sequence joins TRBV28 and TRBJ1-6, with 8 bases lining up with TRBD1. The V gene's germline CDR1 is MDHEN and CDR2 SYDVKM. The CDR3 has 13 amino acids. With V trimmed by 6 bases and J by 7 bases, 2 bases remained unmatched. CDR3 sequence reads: CASRGQANSPLHF. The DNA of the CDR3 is TGTGCCAGCAGGGGACAGGCAAATTCACCCCTCCACTTT.

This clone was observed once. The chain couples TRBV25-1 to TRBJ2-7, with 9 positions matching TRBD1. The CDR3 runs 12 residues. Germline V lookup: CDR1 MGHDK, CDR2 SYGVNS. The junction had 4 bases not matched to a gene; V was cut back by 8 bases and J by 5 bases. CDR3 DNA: TGTGCCAGCGGACAGGGGAGCCACGAGCAGTACTTC. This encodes CASGQGSHEQYF.

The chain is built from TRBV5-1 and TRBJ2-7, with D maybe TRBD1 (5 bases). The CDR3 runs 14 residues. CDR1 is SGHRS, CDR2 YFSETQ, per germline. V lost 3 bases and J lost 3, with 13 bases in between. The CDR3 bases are TGCGCCAGCAGCTCCGCCGGACAAGTCTACGAGCAGTACTTC. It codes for CASSSAGQVYEQYF.

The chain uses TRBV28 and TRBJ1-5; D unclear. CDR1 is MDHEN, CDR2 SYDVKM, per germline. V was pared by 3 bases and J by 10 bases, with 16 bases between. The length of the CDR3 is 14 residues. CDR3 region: CASSFRRVLFPQHF. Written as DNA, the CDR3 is TGTGCCAGCAGTTTCAGACGGGTTCTTTTTCCCCAGCATTTT.

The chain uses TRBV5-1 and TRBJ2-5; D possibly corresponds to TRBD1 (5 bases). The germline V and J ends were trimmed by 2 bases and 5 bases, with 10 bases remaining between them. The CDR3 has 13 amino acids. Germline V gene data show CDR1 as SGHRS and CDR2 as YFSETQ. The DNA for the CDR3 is TGCGCCAGCAGCTTATCAGGGTCGGAGACCCAGTACTTC. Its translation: CASSLSGSETQYF.

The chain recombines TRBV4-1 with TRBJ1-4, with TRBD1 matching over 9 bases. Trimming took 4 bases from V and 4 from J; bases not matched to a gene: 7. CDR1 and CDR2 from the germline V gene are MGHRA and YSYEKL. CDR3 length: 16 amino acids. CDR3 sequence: CASSPARGQGNEKLFF. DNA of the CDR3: TGCGCCAGCAGCCCAGCCAGGGGACAGGGTAATGAAAAACTGTTTTTT.

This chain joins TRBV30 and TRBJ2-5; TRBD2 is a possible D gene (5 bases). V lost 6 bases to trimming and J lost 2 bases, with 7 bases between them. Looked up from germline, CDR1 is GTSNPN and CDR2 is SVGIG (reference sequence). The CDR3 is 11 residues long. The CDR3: CACREQETQYF. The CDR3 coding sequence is TGTGCCTGTCGGGAACAAGAGACCCAGTACTTC. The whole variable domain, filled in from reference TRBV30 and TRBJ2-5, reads SQTIHQWPATLVQPVGSPLSLECTVEGTSNPNLYWYRQAAGRGLQLLFYSVGIGQISSEVPQNLSASRPQDRQFILSSKKLLLSDSGFYLCACREQETQYFGPGTRLLVL.

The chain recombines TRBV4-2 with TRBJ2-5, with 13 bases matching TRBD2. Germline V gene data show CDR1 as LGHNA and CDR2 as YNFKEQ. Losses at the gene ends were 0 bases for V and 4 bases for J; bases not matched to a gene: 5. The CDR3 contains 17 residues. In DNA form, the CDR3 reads TGTGCCAGCAGCCAAGAGGGGACTAGCGGGGTGGCAGAGACCCAGTACTTC. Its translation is CASSQEGTSGVAETQYF.

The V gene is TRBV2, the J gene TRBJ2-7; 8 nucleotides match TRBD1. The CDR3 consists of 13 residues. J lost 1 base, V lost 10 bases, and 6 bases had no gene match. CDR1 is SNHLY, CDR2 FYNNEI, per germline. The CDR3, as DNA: TGTGCCACGGACAGGGAAAAGTCCTACGAGCAGTACTTC. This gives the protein CATDREKSYEQYF.

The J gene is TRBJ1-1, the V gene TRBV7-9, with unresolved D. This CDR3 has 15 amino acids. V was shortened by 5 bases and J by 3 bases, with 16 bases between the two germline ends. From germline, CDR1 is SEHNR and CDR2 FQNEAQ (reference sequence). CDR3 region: CASSPAKGVDTEAFF. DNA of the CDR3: TGTGCCAGCAGCCCGGCAAAGGGAGTGGACACTGAAGCTTTCTTT.

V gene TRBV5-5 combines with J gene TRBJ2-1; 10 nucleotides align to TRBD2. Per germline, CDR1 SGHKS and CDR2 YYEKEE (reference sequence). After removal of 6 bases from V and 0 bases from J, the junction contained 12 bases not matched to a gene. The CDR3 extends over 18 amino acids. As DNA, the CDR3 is TGTGCCAGCACCCTCCTAGCGGGGGCTCTAAGCTCCTACAATGAGCAGTTCTTC. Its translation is CASTLLAGALSSYNEQFF.

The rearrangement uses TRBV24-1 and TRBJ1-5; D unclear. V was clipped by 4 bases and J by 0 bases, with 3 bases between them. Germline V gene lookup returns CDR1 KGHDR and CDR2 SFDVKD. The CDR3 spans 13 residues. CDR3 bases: TGTGCCACCAGTGACAGTAGCAATCAGCCCCAGCATTTT. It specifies CATSDSSNQPQHF.

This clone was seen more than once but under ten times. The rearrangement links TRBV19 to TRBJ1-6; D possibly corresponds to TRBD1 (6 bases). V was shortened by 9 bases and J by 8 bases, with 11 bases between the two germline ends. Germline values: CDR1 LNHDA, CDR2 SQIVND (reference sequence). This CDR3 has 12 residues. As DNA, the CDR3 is TGTGCCAGCTCCCACAGGGATTCACCCCTCCACTTT. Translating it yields CASSHRDSPLHF.

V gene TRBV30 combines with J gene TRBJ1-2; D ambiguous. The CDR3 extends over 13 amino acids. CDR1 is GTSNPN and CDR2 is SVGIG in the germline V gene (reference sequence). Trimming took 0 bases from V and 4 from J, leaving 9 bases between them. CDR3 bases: TGTGCCTGGAGTGTACGGGATTCCTATGGCTACACCTTC. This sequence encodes CAWSVRDSYGYTF.

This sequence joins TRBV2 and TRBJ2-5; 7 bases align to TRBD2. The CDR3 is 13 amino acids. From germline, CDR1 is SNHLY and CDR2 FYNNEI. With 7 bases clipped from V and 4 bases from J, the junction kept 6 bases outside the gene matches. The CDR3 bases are TGTGCCAGCATTAGGGGCGGGGGAGAGACCCAGTACTTC. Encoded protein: CASIRGGGETQYF.

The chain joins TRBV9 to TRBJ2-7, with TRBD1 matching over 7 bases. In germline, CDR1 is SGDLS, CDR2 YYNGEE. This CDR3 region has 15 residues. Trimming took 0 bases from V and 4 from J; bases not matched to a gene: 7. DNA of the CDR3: TGTGCCAGCAGCGTAGCCGGGACAGAATCTTACGAGCAGTACTTC. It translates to CASSVAGTESYEQYF.

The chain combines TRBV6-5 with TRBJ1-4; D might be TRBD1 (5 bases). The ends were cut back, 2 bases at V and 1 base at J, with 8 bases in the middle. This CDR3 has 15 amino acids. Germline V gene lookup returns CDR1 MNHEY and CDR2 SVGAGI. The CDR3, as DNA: TGTGCCAGCAGTTACGCGGGGGGAACTAATGAAAAACTGTTTTTT. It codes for CASSYAGGTNEKLFF.